The rows below give T cell receptor beta chains drawn from one sample of a study of radiation and T cells in renal cell carcinoma. The protocol was immunoSEQ multiplex PCR, while the TCRdb copy is restricted to in-frame clones and leaves out a portion. The table lists about 15,000 clones, around 65% of them singletons. The material sequenced was tumor tissue, taken from a patient whose treatment included radiotherapy and nephrectomy. The receptor source for this set is a woman aged 70 to 79 with renal cell carcinoma. The CDR3 runs from the conserved cysteine through the conserved F or W. D genes are given only for firm matches. Only part of the rows carry a size: once, few, many, or a class if the clone is expanded.

TRBV19	once	NA	TRBJ2-2	TGTGCCACTTATCCCCGTCGGGGCACGGGCACCGGGGAGCTGTTTTTT	CATYPRRGTGTGELFF
TRBV5-5	NA	NA	TRBJ2-2	TGTGCCAGCAGTCTTCAGGGTACCGGGGAGCTGTTTTTT	CASSLQGTGELFF
TRBV29-1	NA	NA	TRBJ1-1	TGCAGCGTTGTTGGGCGGCCCTCCACTGAAGCTTTCTTT	CSVVGRPSTEAFF
TRBV29-1	NA	NA	TRBJ2-1	TGCAGCGTTGTTTCGGGAGTACAGAATGAGCAGTTCTTC	CSVVSGVQNEQFF
TRBV6-5	few	NA	TRBJ1-6	TGTGCCAGCAGTTACTCGACGTCTAGGGGCGGTTCACCCCTCCACTTT	CASSYSTSRGGSPLHF
TRBV5-4	NA	TRBD2	TRBJ2-3	TGTGCCAGCAGCTTGATAACGGGAGGGCCACATACGCAGTATTTT	CASSLITGGPHTQYF
TRBV10-3	NA	NA	TRBJ2-2	TGTGCCATCAGTGAAGTAGGCACCGGGGAGCTGTTTTTT	CAISEVGTGELFF
TRBV9	NA	NA	TRBJ2-1	TGTGCCAGCAGCGCCCGGGAGATGGGACCTCCTGGCAATGAGCAGTTCTTC	CASSAREMGPPGNEQFF
TRBV2	NA	NA	TRBJ1-5	TGTGCCAGCAGTTTGGGCCGTTTAAATCAGCCCCAGCATTTT	CASSLGRLNQPQHF
TRBV27	NA	TRBD2	TRBJ2-2	TGTGCCAGCAGTTTGCGGGGGGCCGACACCGGGGAGCTGTTTTTT	CASSLRGADTGELFF
TRBV5-1	NA	TRBD1	TRBJ2-3	TGCGCCAGCAGCCGTACAGGGGGCCAGTGGCGGGAGTTAGTTGATACGCAGTATTTT	CASSRTGGQWRELVDTQYF
TRBV4-3	NA	TRBD2	TRBJ2-1	TGCGCCAGCAGCCCAGAGAATACGGGAGGCCGTTGGAATGAGCAGTTCTTC	CASSPENTGGRWNEQFF
TRBV7-9	NA	NA	TRBJ2-3	TGTGCCAGCAACCAAGCCACAGATACGCAGTATTTT	CASNQATDTQYF
TRBV9	NA	NA	TRBJ2-2	TGTGCCAGCAGAGAACAGGGTGCGAACACCGGGGAGCTGTTTTTT	CASREQGANTGELFF
TRBV5-4	NA	NA	TRBJ2-2	TGTGCCAGCAGCCCCAGGGGGGATCGCACCGGGGAGCTGTTTTTT	CASSPRGDRTGELFF
TRBV6-4	NA	NA	TRBJ1-2	TGTGCCAGCAGTGACACAGGACAGCCCCCTGACTATGGCTACACCTTC	CASSDTGQPPDYGYTF
TRBV6-5	NA	NA	TRBJ1-2	TGTGCCAGCAGTTACTCGTGGGGAAACTATGGCTACACCTTC	CASSYSWGNYGYTF
TRBV5-8	NA	NA	TRBJ2-7	TGTGCCAGCAGCGTGCAGGGAGGCCTGCCCTACGAGCAGTACTTC	CASSVQGGLPYEQYF
TRBV2	NA	NA	TRBJ2-3	TGTGCCAGCTCGGAGGGTCCGGATACGCAGTATTTT	CASSEGPDTQYF
TRBV2	NA	TRBD1	TRBJ1-5	TGTGCCAGCAGAAAGGACAGGGAGAATCAGCCCCAGCATTTT	CASRKDRENQPQHF
TRBV7-9	NA	TRBD1	TRBJ1-2	TGTGCCAGCAGCGCCGGGGACAGGGCTGGCTACACCTTC	CASSAGDRAGYTF
TRBV7-2	few	TRBD2	TRBJ2-3	TGTGCCAGCAGCTTAGGACTAGCGGGTACGCAGTATTTT	CASSLGLAGTQYF